A selection of T cell receptor beta chains follows, all from one sample in a study of identical twins. TCRdb processed the 5' RACE reads anew with MiXCR; each CDR3 protein has one entry. The sample yields about 530,000 distinct CDR3 sequences, roughly 15% seen once. The sample also formed part of further work on yellow fever vaccine responses in identical twins.

Source material: CD4+ T cells sorted from blood. All receptors come from a woman aged 18-35 years in good health. The CDR3 runs from the conserved cysteine through the conserved F or W. Fields, in order: D gene, clone size, V gene, J gene, CDR3 DNA, CDR3 protein. D genes are given only for firm matches. The size of a clone is reported for some rows only, either as once, few or many, or as a class for expanded clones.

D: NA
size: NA
V: TRBV27
J: TRBJ2-7
DNA: TGTGCCAGCACCCGAACCCAGGGAGGATACGAGCAGTACTTC
CDR3: CASTRTQGGYEQYF

D: NA
size: few
V: TRBV5-1
J: TRBJ2-7
DNA: TGCGCCAGCAGCTTGGGTACTATAAGCGAGCAGTACTTC
CDR3: CASSLGTISEQYF

D: NA
size: few
V: TRBV25-1
J: TRBJ2-6
DNA: TGTGCCAGCAGTGATGGGCAGGGACTCTCTGGGGCCAACGTCCTGACTTTC
CDR3: CASSDGQGLSGANVLTF

D: NA
size: few
V: TRBV3-1
J: TRBJ2-5
DNA: TGTGCCAGCAGCCAACGGACGGCAAAAGAGACCCAGTACTTC
CDR3: CASSQRTAKETQYF

D: NA
size: many
V: TRBV12-3/TRBV12-4
J: TRBJ2-4
DNA: TGTGCCAGCAGTCCAATATCGGTCTCCAAAAACATTCAGTACTTC
CDR3: CASSPISVSKNIQYF

D: NA
size: few
V: TRBV5-6
J: TRBJ2-1
DNA: TGTGCCAGCACACTAGTTAGCGGAACCTCCTACAATGAGCAGTTCTTC
CDR3: CASTLVSGTSYNEQFF

D: NA
size: NA
V: TRBV12-3/TRBV12-4
J: TRBJ2-3
DNA: TGTGCCAGCAGTTTTTCGGACGCCACAGATACGCAGTATTTT
CDR3: CASSFSDATDTQYF

D: TRBD1
size: NA
V: TRBV15
J: TRBJ2-1
DNA: TGTGCCACCAGCAGACCCCCGGGACAGGACTACAATGAGCAGTTCTTC
CDR3: CATSRPPGQDYNEQFF

D: NA
size: few
V: TRBV12-3/TRBV12-4
J: TRBJ1-2
DNA: TGTGCCAGCAGTACCCGACGGCCATCCCTTAACTATGGCTACACCTTC
CDR3: CASSTRRPSLNYGYTF

D: NA
size: many
V: TRBV12-3/TRBV12-4
J: TRBJ2-1
DNA: TGTGCCAGCAGTTTAAGAGGGTATGAGCAGTTCTTC
CDR3: CASSLRGYEQFF

D: NA
size: many
V: TRBV29-1
J: TRBJ2-3
DNA: TGCAGCGTTAGGGGGGTGGGGACAGAGCGCACAGATACGCAGTATTTT
CDR3: CSVRGVGTERTDTQYF

D: NA
size: many
V: TRBV6-5
J: TRBJ2-1
DNA: TGTGCCAGCAGTTACGGTAGGCGGCCTAATGAGCAGTTCTTC
CDR3: CASSYGRRPNEQFF

D: TRBD1
size: few
V: TRBV5-1
J: TRBJ1-1
DNA: TGCGCCAGCAGCTTCATTGGACAGGAGCACACTGAAGCTTTCTTT
CDR3: CASSFIGQEHTEAFF

D: TRBD2
size: NA
V: TRBV24-1
J: TRBJ2-4
DNA: TGTGCCACCAGTGATTCACGGACTAGCGGGAGGACAGCCAAAAACATTCAGTACTTC
CDR3: CATSDSRTSGRTAKNIQYF

D: TRBD1
size: few
V: TRBV20-1
J: TRBJ1-6
DNA: TGCAGTGCTAGGGGGACAGGGGACGGGTCACCCCTCCACTTT
CDR3: CSARGTGDGSPLHF

D: NA
size: few
V: TRBV5-5
J: TRBJ2-1
DNA: TGTGCCAGCAGCTTGCGGATCCTGCGGGACGTGGGATACAATGAGCAGTTCTTC
CDR3: CASSLRILRDVGYNEQFF

D: NA
size: NA
V: TRBV28
J: TRBJ2-7
DNA: TGTGCCAGCAGCCTCGGTTGGGGGCGATCCTACGAGCAGTACTTC
CDR3: CASSLGWGRSYEQYF

D: NA
size: few
V: TRBV2
J: TRBJ2-1
DNA: TGTGCCAGCAGTGATCTCTATGAGCAGTTCTTC
CDR3: CASSDLYEQFF

D: NA
size: many
V: TRBV24-1
J: TRBJ2-1
DNA: TGTGCCACCAGTGATACAACCTTTAACAATGAGCAGTTCTTC
CDR3: CATSDTTFNNEQFF

D: TRBD2
size: NA
V: TRBV20-1
J: TRBJ2-1
DNA: TGCAGTTCGGTCGGTGAGCGGGGGGGCGTATCCTACAATGAGCAGTTCTTC
CDR3: CSSVGERGGVSYNEQFF

D: NA
size: few
V: TRBV15
J: TRBJ1-1
DNA: TGTGCCACCAGCAGAGATCTAGGCACCTTGAACACTGAAGCTTTCTTT
CDR3: CATSRDLGTLNTEAFF

D: TRBD1
size: few
V: TRBV12-3/TRBV12-4
J: TRBJ2-3
DNA: TGTGCCAGCAGACAAACAGGGGGTAGGGCAGATACGCAGTATTTT
CDR3: CASRQTGGRADTQYF

D: TRBD1
size: many
V: TRBV5-1
J: TRBJ2-5
DNA: TGCGCCAGCAGCCCGACAGGGCCCAAAGAGACCCAGTACTTC
CDR3: CASSPTGPKETQYF

D: NA
size: NA
V: TRBV10-3
J: TRBJ2-4
DNA: TGTGCCATCAGTGAGGGGGAGGCCAAAAACATTCAGTACTTC
CDR3: CAISEGEAKNIQYF

D: NA
size: few
V: TRBV20-1
J: TRBJ2-3
DNA: TGCAGTGCTCCTCGAGGGCTAAGCGGCCGCACAGATACGCAGTATTTT
CDR3: CSAPRGLSGRTDTQYF

D: NA
size: many
V: TRBV5-1
J: TRBJ2-1
DNA: TGCGCCAGCAGCTTACAGTTCCAGAGCTCCTACAATGAGCAGTTCTTC
CDR3: CASSLQFQSSYNEQFF

D: TRBD2
size: few
V: TRBV5-1
J: TRBJ2-7
DNA: TGCGCCAGCAGCTTAACCCCTCCTACAACTAGCGGGAGTTACGAGCAGTACTTC
CDR3: CASSLTPPTTSGSYEQYF

D: TRBD1
size: many
V: TRBV15
J: TRBJ2-1
DNA: TGTGCCACCAGCCTCAGACAGGGGTCCTACAATGAGCAGTTCTTC
CDR3: CATSLRQGSYNEQFF

D: NA
size: few
V: TRBV3-1
J: TRBJ1-6
DNA: TGTGCCAGCAGACAGTCTGGTGAACTGGATAATTCACCCCTCCACTTT
CDR3: CASRQSGELDNSPLHF

D: NA
size: few
V: TRBV28
J: TRBJ2-5
DNA: TGTGCCAGCAGCAGCCAGGGGACGCAGACCCAGTACTTC
CDR3: CASSSQGTQTQYF